The TCR beta chain described here comes from a study of T cell changes during pregnancy in multiple sclerosis. V lost 4 bases to trimming and J lost 5 bases; unmatched junction nucleotides: 5. This CDR3 is built from 15 residues. In germline, CDR1 is LNHDA, CDR2 SQIVND (reference sequence). The table came from immunoSEQ multiplex PCR; TCRdb's copy has only in-frame clones and leaves some out. This table has 65,000 to 95,000 clones, approximately 90% appearing once. This chain uses TRBV19 with TRBJ2-1; 10 positions match TRBD2. The sequencing here drew on peripheral blood, taken before pregnancy. The clonotype originates from a female donor with multiple sclerosis, enrolled in a pregnancy study. The CDR3 DNA sequence: TGTGCCAGTAGTAGGAGCGGGGGGGCGCACAATGAGCAGTTCTTC. This sequence encodes CASSRSGGAHNEQFF.